This entry lists 27 T cell receptor beta chains sequenced from one sample in a study of T cell responses to AZD1222 COVID-19 vaccine. Generated by immunoSEQ multiplex PCR, the TCRdb table keeps only in-frame clones and is missing some. Of roughly 120,000 clones listed, approximately 85% were seen once; the top ten hold 4% to 5%. Source: peripheral blood, taken on day 0 of AZD1222 vaccination. Receptors originate from an adult in good health.

The V call is TRBV7-2, the J call TRBJ2-3, with D tentatively TRBD1 or TRBD2 (6 bases each). Germline V gives CDR1 SGHTA, CDR2 FQGNSA. CDR3 length: 15 residues. Trimming shortened V by 2 bases and J by 2 bases, and 11 bases separated the two germline ends. The CDR3 reads CASSLSGAVTDTQYF. Here the CDR3 DNA reads TGTGCCAGCAGCTTATCGGGGGCGGTCACAGATACGCAGTATTTT.

V usage is TRBV6-5 and J usage is TRBJ2-4; 8 bases agree with TRBD1. Germline lookup yields CDR1 MNHEY and CDR2 SVGAGI. CDR3 length: 14 amino acids. The ends lost 4 bases at V and 7 bases at J; junction bases unmatched: 6. The CDR3 reads CASSLDRVENIQYF. The CDR3 DNA reads as TGTGCCAGCAGTTTGGACAGGGTGGAGAACATTCAGTACTTC.

This clone was seen once. This chain connects TRBV7-9 to TRBJ1-3; D not certain. Trimming pared 4 bases from V and 0 bases from J, leaving 10 bases between. This CDR3 has 15 residues. The V gene's germline CDR1 is SEHNR and CDR2 FQNEAQ (reference sequence). CDR3 sequence reads: CASSSDWISGNTIYF. DNA of the CDR3: TGTGCCAGCAGCTCCGATTGGATCTCTGGAAACACCATATATTTT. Complete variable domain (other parts from reference TRBV7-9 and TRBJ1-3): DTGVSQNPRHKITKRGQNVTFRCDPISEHNRLYWYRQTLGQGPEFLTYFQNEAQLEKSRLLSDRFSAERPKGSFSTLEIQRTEQGDSAMYLCASSSDWISGNTIYFGEGSWLTVV.

The rearrangement joins TRBV4-3 to TRBJ1-3; D remains ambiguous. Germline V gives CDR1 LGHNA, CDR2 YSLEER. V lost 0 bases and J lost 1, with 13 bases in between. CDR3 size: 17 residues. The CDR3 loop reads CASSQDAGSVSGNTIYF. The CDR3 DNA reads TGCGCCAGCAGCCAAGATGCGGGCAGCGTATCTGGAAACACCATATATTTT.

The rearrangement uses TRBV28 and TRBJ2-6, with no clear D. Trimming stripped 2 bases from V and 0 bases from J, with 5 bases between. The CDR3 contains 15 residues. Looked up from germline, CDR1 is MDHEN and CDR2 is SYDVKM. CDR3 sequence: CASSLAHSGANVLTF. The CDR3 bases are TGTGCCAGCAGTTTAGCCCACTCTGGGGCCAACGTCCTGACTTTC.

The chain recombines TRBV6-5 with TRBJ2-7, with a possible D match to TRBD2 (6 bases). Germline CDR1 and CDR2: MNHEY and SVGAGI. V dropped 10 bases and J dropped 2 bases, with 15 bases sitting between them. The CDR3 runs 13 residues. CDR3 in amino acids: CATGDPGAYEQYF. CDR3 coding DNA: TGTGCCACCGGGGATCCGGGAGCCTACGAGCAGTACTTC.

CDR3 amino acids: CAISEPTGYNSPLHF. DNA of the CDR3: TGTGCCATCAGTGAGCCGACAGGCTATAATTCACCCCTCCACTTT. The rearrangement joins TRBV10-3 to TRBJ1-6; TRBD1 is a possible D gene (6 bases). Trimming stripped 2 bases from V and 3 bases from J, with 8 bases between. CDR1 is ENHRY and CDR2 is SYGVKD in the germline V gene. The CDR3 has 15 amino acids.

CDR3 sequence reads: CASSPQGSSGANVLTF. The CDR3 nucleotides are TGTGCCAGCTCACCCCAGGGGAGCTCTGGGGCCAACGTCCTGACTTTC. The chain uses TRBV18 and TRBJ2-6; the D gene is possibly TRBD1 (6 bases). The CDR3 is 16 residues long. CDR1 and CDR2 from the germline V gene are KGHSH and LQKENI. The germline V and J ends were trimmed by 3 bases and 0 bases, with 9 bases remaining between them.

The V and J genes are TRBV6-5 and TRBJ2-7, with TRBD1 as a possible D gene (5 bases). In germline, CDR1 is MNHEY, CDR2 SVGAGI. The germline V and J ends were trimmed by 6 bases and 0 bases, with 12 bases remaining between them. The CDR3 has 14 amino acids. CDR3 residues: CASSLDSDSYEQYF. CDR3 nucleotides: TGTGCCAGCAGCTTAGACAGTGACTCCTACGAGCAGTACTTC.

The genes are TRBV11-2 and TRBJ1-1; possible D gene TRBD1, 6 bases. V was clipped by 6 bases and J by 4 bases, with 15 bases between them. The CDR3 is made up of 14 amino acids. Per germline, CDR1 SGHAT and CDR2 FQNNGV. The CDR3 nucleotides read TGTGCCAGCAGTCGACAGGTTTTTCCCACTGAAGCTTTCTTT. Amino acid sequence: CASSRQVFPTEAFF.

The chain joins TRBV7-2 to TRBJ2-3; TRBD2 matches 11 bases. Germline V gene data show CDR1 as SGHTA and CDR2 as FQGNSA. With V trimmed by 5 bases and J by 0 bases, 7 bases remained unmatched. CDR3 length: 17 residues. The CDR3 DNA is TGTGCCAGCAGCATCAATAGCGGGGGGGCCAGCACAGATACGCAGTATTTT. Translated, it gives CASSINSGGASTDTQYF.

The V call is TRBV7-8, the J call TRBJ1-1; no definite D call. From germline, CDR1 is SGHVS and CDR2 FQNEAQ. V gave up 5 bases and J gave up 0 bases, with 10 bases separating them. This CDR3 region has 14 residues. The CDR3 is CASSPRWLNTEAFF. The CDR3 DNA reads as TGTGCCAGCAGCCCCCGTTGGTTGAACACTGAAGCTTTCTTT.

V gene TRBV11-2 combines with J gene TRBJ2-7; no reliable D call. Germline V CDR1 and CDR2: SGHAT, FQNNGV. V shed 6 bases and J shed 2 bases, with 5 bases lying between them. The CDR3 extends over 11 amino acids. The CDR3 reads CASSRAYEQYF. In nucleotides, the CDR3 is TGTGCCAGCAGTCGGGCCTACGAGCAGTACTTC.

The V gene is TRBV5-1, the J gene TRBJ2-5, with D possibly being TRBD1 (6 bases). The CDR3 is 16 residues long. The germline gives CDR1 SGHRS, CDR2 YFSETQ. Deletions cut 4 bases from V and 2 bases from J, with 18 bases between. This chain's CDR3 is CASSETTGTPQETQYF. Written as DNA, the CDR3 is TGCGCCAGCAGCGAAACCACAGGGACGCCTCAAGAGACCCAGTACTTC.

The J gene is TRBJ2-2, the V gene TRBV18; unclear D gene. V gave up 2 bases and J gave up 3 bases, with 7 bases separating them. Germline V gene sequence: CDR1 KGHSH, CDR2 LQKENI. CDR3 length: 14 residues. In DNA form, the CDR3 reads TGTGCCAGCTCACCAGACTTGGACACCGGGGAGCTGTTTTTT. Its translation is CASSPDLDTGELFF.

The V and J genes are TRBV5-8 and TRBJ1-5, with 9 bases aligning to TRBD1. Germline lookup yields CDR1 SGHTS and CDR2 YDEGEE. V lost 4 bases, J lost 1 base, and 3 bases stayed unmatched. The CDR3 consists of 15 residues. CDR3 nucleotides: TGTGCCAGCAGCCGCGACAGGGGGAGCAATCAGCCCCAGCATTTT. Protein product: CASSRDRGSNQPQHF.

This clone was detected only once. The CDR3 here is CASRRTGGIDTQYF. Here the CDR3 DNA reads TGTGCCAGCCGTCGGACAGGGGGCATAGATACGCAGTATTTT. The V gene is TRBV19, the J gene TRBJ2-3, with 11 bases identical to TRBD1. Germline V gene lookup returns CDR1 LNHDA and CDR2 SQIVND (reference sequence). J was trimmed by 5 bases and V by 9 bases; bases with no gene match: 7. The CDR3 length is 14 residues. The complete variable domain, with remaining parts taken from reference TRBV19 and TRBJ2-3, reads DGGITQSPKYLFRKEGQNVTLSCEQNLNHDAMYWYRQDPGQGLRLIYYSQIVNDFQKGDIAEGYSVSREKKESFPLTVTSAQKNPTAFYLCASRRTGGIDTQYFGPGTRLTVL.

The J gene is TRBJ1-5, the V gene TRBV28; possible D gene TRBD1, 5 bases. V lost 7 bases and J lost 1, with 14 bases in between. Germline CDR1 reads MDHEN; CDR2 reads SYDVKM. The CDR3 is 15 residues long. CDR3 in amino acids: CASTNPGLSNQPQHF. The CDR3 DNA is TGTGCCAGCACCAACCCAGGGTTGAGCAATCAGCCCCAGCATTTT.

This chain uses TRBV29-1 with TRBJ2-7; TRBD2 is a possible D gene (5 bases). Germline assignment: CDR1 SQVTM and CDR2 ANQGSEA. This CDR3 has 14 residues. Trimming pared 3 bases from V and 5 bases from J, leaving 17 bases between. The CDR3 bases are TGCAGCGTTGATCCTTTCCGGGAAAGTCACGAGCAGTACTTC. This codes for CSVDPFRESHEQYF.

CDR3 sequence reads: CASRDRVGYTF. The CDR3 DNA follows: TGTGCCAGCAGGGACAGGGTTGGCTACACCTTC. V gene TRBV6-5 combines with J gene TRBJ1-2; 8 nucleotides match TRBD1. The trim removed 6 bases at V and 7 bases at J, leaving 1 base unmatched. The CDR3 is 11 residues long. Per the germline V gene, CDR1 is MNHEY and CDR2 is SVGAGI.

As to this clone: The junction and the germline gene differ at one end; a read error may be behind it. The CDR3 loop is CVSSNLRGTGGDEQFF. CDR3 coding DNA: TGTGTCAGCAGCAACCTCCGCGGGACAGGGGGGGATGAGCAGTTCTTC. This chain links TRBV14 with TRBJ2-1, with 11 bases identical to TRBD1. Germline values: CDR1 SGHDN, CDR2 FVKESK. CDR3 size: 16 residues.

J is TRBJ2-1 and V is TRBV28; weak D call: TRBD1 (5 bases). CDR1 MDHEN and CDR2 SYDVKM come from the germline V gene. The CDR3 sequence is 13 residues long. Trimming pared 5 bases from V and 3 bases from J, leaving 8 bases between. The CDR3 is CASSRGHYNEQFF. Here the CDR3 DNA reads TGTGCCAGCAGTCGAGGACACTACAATGAGCAGTTCTTC. The full variable domain, with the rest looked up from reference TRBV28 and TRBJ2-1, is DVKVTQSSRYLVKRTGEKVFLECVQDMDHENMFWYRQDPGLGLRLIYFSYDVKMKEKGDIPEGYSVSREKKERFSLILESASTNQTSMYLCASSRGHYNEQFFGPGTRLTVL.

This clone was observed a single time. The gene calls are TRBV2 and TRBJ2-3; a weak D match, TRBD1 (6 bases). Germline V gives CDR1 SNHLY, CDR2 FYNNEI. Trimming took 5 bases from V and 1 from J, leaving 10 bases between them. CDR3 length: 14 residues. CDR3 sequence reads: CASSLAGGTDTQYF. The CDR3 nucleotides read TGTGCCAGCAGTTTGGCAGGGGGCACAGATACGCAGTATTTT.

The chain carries TRBV5-1 and TRBJ2-2; either TRBD1 or TRBD2 may fit D (5 bases each). Trimming stripped 4 bases from V and 2 bases from J, with 9 bases between. CDR3 size: 14 residues. Germline V gene data show CDR1 as SGHRS and CDR2 as YFSETQ. CDR3 coding DNA: TGCGCCAGCAGCCCGGGGCCCAACACCGGGGAGCTGTTTTTT. The encoded protein is CASSPGPNTGELFF.

The chain links TRBV2 to TRBJ2-1; D not resolved. This CDR3 is 11 amino acids long. The germline V and J ends were trimmed by 7 bases and 10 bases, with 11 bases remaining between them. Per germline, CDR1 SNHLY and CDR2 FYNNEI. CDR3 protein: CASTPTGEQFF. DNA of the CDR3: TGTGCCAGCACCCCTACCGGGGAGCAGTTCTTC.

The V gene is TRBV6-5, the J gene TRBJ2-4, with no clear D. The CDR3 is 15 amino acids. CDR1 MNHEY and CDR2 SVGAGI come from the germline V gene. V lost 6 bases to trimming and J lost 0 bases, with 12 bases between them. The chain's CDR3 is CASRGTAGAKNIQYF. The CDR3 nucleotides are TGTGCCAGCAGGGGCACCGCAGGAGCCAAAAACATTCAGTACTTC.

With respect to this clone: Additional DNA sequences in this sample encode the identical CDR3. The rearrangement links TRBV30 to TRBJ1-1; possible D gene TRBD1, 5 bases. Trimming left V 0 bases short and J 1 base short, with 9 bases between. Germline lookup yields CDR1 GTSNPN and CDR2 SVGIG (reference sequence). The CDR3 has 14 residues. DNA for the CDR3: TGTGCCTGGAGTGTTGGTACAGGGAACACTGAAGCTTTCTTT. Translating it yields CAWSVGTGNTEAFF.